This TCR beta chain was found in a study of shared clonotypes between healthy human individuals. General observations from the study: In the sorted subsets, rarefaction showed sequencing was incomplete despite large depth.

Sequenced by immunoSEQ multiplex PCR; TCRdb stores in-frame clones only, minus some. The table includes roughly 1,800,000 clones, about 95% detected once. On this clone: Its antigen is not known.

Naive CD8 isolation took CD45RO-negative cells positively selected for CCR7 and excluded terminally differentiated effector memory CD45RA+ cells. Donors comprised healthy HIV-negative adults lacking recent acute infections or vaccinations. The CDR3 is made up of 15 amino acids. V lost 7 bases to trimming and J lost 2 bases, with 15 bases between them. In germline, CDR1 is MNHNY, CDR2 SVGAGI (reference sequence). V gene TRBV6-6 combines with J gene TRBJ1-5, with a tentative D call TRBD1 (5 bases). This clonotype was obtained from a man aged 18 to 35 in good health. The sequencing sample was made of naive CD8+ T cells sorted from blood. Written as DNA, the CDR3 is TGTGCCAGCATCAATCGGGGGGTTGGCAATCAGCCCCAGCATTTT. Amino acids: CASINRGVGNQPQHF.